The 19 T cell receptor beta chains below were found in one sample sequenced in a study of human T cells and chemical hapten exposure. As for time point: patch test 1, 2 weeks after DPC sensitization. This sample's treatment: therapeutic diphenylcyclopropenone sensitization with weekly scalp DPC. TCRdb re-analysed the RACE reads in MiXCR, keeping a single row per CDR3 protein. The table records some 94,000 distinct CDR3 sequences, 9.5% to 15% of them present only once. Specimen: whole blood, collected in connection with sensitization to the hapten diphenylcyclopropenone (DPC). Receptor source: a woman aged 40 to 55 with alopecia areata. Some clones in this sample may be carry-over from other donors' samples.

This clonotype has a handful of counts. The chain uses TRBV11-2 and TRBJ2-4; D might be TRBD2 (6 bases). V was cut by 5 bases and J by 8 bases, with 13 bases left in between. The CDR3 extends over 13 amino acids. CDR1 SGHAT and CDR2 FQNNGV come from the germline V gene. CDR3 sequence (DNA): TGTGCCAGCAGCCCGCCCTCGGGAGACATTCAGTACTTC. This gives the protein CASSPPSGDIQYF.

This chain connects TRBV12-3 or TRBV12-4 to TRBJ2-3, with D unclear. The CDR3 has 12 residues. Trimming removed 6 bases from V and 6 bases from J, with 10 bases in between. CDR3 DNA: TGTGCCAGCAGACTTTATAGGGATACGCAGTATTTT. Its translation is CASRLYRDTQYF.

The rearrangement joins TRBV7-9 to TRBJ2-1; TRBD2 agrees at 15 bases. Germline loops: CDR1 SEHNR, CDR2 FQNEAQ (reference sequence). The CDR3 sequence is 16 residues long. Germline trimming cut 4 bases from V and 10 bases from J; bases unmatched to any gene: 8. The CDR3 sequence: CASSWPQGLAGGEQFF. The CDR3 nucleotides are TGTGCCAGCAGCTGGCCCCAGGGACTAGCGGGAGGAGAGCAGTTCTTC.

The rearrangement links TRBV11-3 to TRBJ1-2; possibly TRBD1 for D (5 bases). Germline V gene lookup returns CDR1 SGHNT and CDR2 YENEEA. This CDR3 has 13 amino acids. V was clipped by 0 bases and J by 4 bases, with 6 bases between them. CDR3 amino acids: CASSLDQGYGYTF. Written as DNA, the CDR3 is TGTGCCAGCAGCTTAGATCAGGGCTATGGCTACACCTTC.

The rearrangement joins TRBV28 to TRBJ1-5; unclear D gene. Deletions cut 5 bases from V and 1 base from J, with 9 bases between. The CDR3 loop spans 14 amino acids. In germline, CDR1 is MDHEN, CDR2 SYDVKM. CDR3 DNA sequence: TGTGCCAGCAGTCACGGGTTAAGCAATCAGCCCCAGCATTTT. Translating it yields CASSHGLSNQPQHF.

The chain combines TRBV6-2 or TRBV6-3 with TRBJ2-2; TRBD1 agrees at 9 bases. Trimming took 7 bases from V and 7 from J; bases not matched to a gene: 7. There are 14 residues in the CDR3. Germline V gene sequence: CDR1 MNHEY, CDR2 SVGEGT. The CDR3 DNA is TGTGCCAGCACCCGGACAGGGGTTGTCGGGGAGCTGTTTTTT. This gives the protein CASTRTGVVGELFF.

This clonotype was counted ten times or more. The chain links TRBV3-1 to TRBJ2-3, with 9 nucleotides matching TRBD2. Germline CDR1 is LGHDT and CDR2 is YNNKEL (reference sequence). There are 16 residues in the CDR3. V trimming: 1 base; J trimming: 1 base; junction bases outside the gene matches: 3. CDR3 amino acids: CASSQGRTSGTDTQYF. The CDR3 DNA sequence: TGTGCCAGCAGCCAAGGGCGGACTAGCGGCACAGATACGCAGTATTTT.

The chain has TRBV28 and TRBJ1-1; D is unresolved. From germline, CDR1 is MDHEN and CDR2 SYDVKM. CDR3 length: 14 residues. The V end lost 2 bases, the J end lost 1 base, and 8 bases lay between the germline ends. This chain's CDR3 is CASSLELRNTEAFF. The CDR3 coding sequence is TGTGCCAGCAGTTTAGAACTGAGGAACACTGAAGCTTTCTTT.

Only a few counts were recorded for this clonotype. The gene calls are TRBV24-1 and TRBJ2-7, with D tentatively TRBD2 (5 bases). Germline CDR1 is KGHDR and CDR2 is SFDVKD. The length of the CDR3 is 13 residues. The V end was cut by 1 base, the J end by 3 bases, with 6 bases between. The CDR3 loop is CATSDFRGYEQYF. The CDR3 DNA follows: TGTGCCACCAGTGATTTCCGGGGCTACGAGCAGTACTTC.

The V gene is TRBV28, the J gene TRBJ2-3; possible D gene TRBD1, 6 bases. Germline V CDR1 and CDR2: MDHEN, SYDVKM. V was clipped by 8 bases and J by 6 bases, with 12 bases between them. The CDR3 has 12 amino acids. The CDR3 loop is CASQSQGDTQYF. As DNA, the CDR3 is TGTGCCAGCCAATCGCAGGGGGATACGCAGTATTTT.

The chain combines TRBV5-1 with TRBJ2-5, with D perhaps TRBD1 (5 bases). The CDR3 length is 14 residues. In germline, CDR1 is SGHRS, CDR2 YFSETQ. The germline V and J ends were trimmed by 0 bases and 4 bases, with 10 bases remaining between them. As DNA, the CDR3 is TGCGCCAGCAGCTTGGCAGGGCTCGGAGAGACCCAGTACTTC. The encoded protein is CASSLAGLGETQYF. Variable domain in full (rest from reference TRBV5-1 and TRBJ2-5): KAGVTQTPRYLIKTRGQQVTLSCSPISGHRSVSWYQQTPGQGLQFLFEYFSETQRNKGNFPGRFSGRQFSNSRSEMNVSTLELGDSALYLCASSLAGLGETQYFGPGTRLLVL.

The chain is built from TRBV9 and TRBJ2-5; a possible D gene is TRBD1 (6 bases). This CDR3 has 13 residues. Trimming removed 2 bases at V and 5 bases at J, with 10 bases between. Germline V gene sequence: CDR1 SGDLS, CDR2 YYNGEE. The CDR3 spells CASSVGQLETQYF. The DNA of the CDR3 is TGTGCCAGCAGCGTGGGACAATTGGAGACCCAGTACTTC.

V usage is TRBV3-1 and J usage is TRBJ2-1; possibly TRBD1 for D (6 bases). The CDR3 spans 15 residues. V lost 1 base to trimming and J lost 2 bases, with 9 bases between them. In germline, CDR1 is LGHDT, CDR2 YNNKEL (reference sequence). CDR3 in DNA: TGTGCCAGCAGCCAAGGCCAGGGGACCTACAATGAGCAGTTCTTC. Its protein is CASSQGQGTYNEQFF.

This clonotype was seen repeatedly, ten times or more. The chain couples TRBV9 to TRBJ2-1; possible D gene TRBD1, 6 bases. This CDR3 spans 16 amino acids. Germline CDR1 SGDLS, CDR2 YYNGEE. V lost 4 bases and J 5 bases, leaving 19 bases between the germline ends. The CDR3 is CASSPPTGRPNNEQFF. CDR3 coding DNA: TGTGCCAGCAGCCCCCCTACAGGGCGCCCTAACAATGAGCAGTTCTTC.

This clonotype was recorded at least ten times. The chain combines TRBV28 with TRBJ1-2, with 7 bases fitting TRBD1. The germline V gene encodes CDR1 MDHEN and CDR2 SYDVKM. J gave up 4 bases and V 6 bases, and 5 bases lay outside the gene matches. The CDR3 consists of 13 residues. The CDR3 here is CASSRQGSYGYTF. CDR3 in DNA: TGTGCCAGCAGCCGACAGGGATCCTATGGCTACACCTTC.

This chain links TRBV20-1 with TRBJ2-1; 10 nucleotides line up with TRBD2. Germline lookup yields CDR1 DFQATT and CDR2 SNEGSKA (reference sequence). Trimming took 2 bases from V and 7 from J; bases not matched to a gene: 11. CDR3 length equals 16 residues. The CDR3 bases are TGCAGTGCTAGAACAGTTACTAGCGGGATCCTAAATGAGCAGTTCTTC. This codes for CSARTVTSGILNEQFF.

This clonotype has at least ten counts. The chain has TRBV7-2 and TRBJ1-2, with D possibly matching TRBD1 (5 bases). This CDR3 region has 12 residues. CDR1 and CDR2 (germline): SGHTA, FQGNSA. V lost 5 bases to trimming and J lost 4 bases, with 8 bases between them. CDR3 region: CASSRDSYGYTF. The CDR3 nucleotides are TGTGCCAGCAGCCGCGACAGCTATGGCTACACCTTC.

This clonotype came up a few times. DNA of the CDR3: TGTGCCAGCAGCAATAAGGGACTAGCGGGAGGGCCGGGTCCCAATGAGCAGTTCTTC. Protein product: CASSNKGLAGGPGPNEQFF. This rearrangement joins TRBV7-2 to TRBJ2-1, with 16 bases aligning to TRBD2. Germline V gives CDR1 SGHTA, CDR2 FQGNSA. CDR3 length: 19 amino acids. V lost 5 bases, J lost 6 bases, and 13 bases stayed unmatched.

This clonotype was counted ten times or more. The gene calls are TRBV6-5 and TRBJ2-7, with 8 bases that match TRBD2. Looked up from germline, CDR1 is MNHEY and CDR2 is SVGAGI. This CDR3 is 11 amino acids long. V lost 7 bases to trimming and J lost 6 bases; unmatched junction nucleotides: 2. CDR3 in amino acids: CASNAGGEQYF. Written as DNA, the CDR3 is TGTGCCAGCAATGCGGGGGGCGAGCAGTACTTC.